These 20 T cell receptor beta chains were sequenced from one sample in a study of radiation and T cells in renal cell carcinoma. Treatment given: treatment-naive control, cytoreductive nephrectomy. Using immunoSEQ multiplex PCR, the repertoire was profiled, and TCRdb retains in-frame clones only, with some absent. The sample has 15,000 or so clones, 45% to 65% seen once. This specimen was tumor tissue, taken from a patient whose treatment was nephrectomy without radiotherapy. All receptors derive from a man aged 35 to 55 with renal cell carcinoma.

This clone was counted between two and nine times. The CDR3 DNA is TGTGCCAGCAGCCGGGACAGGGGCTACGAGCAGTACTTC. Translating gives CASSRDRGYEQYF. The V and J genes are TRBV6-6 and TRBJ2-7, with 10 nucleotides matching TRBD1. The junction had 2 bases not matched to a gene; V was cut back by 6 bases and J by 3 bases. The CDR3 totals 13 residues. The germline gives CDR1 MNHNY, CDR2 SVGAGI (reference sequence).

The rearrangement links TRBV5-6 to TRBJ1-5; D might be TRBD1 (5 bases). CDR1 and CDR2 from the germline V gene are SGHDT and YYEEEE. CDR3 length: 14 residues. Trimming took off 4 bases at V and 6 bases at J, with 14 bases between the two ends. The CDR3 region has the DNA TGTGCCAGCAGCCCCCAGGGTGGGGGTCAGCCCCAGCATTTT. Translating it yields CASSPQGGGQPQHF.

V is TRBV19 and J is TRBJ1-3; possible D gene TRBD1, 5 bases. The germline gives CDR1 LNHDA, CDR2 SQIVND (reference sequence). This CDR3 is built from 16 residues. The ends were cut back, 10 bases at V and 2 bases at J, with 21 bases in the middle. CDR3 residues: CATLGRILSTGNTIYF. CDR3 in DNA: TGTGCCACCCTGGGACGGATTCTCTCTACTGGAAACACCATATATTTT.

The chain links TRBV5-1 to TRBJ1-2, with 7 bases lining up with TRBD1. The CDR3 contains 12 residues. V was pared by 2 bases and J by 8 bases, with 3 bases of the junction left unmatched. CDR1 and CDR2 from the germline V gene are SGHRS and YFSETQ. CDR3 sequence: CASSLGGFGYTF. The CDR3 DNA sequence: TGCGCCAGCAGCTTAGGGGGCTTCGGCTACACCTTC.

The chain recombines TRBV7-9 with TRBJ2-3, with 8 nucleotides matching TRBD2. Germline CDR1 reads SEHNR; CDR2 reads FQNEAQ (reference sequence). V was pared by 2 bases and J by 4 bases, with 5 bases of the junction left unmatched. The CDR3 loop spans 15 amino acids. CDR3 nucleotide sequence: TGTGCCAGCAGCTTATCGGGGGGGCCTTCAGATACGCAGTATTTT. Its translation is CASSLSGGPSDTQYF.

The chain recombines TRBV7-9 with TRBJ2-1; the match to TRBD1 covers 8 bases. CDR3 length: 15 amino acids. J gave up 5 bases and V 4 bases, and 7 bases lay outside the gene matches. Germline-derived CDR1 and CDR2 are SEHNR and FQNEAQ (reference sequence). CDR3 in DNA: TGTGCCAGCAGCTCGACAGGGGATTTGGACAATGAGCAGTTCTTC. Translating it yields CASSSTGDLDNEQFF.

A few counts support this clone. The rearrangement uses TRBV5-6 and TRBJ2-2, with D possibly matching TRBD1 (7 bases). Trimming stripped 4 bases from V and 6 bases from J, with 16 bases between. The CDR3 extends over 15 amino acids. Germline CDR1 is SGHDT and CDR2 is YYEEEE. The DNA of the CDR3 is TGTGCCAGCAGCCCAGGGGGGCCGGGCGCCGGGGAGCTGTTTTTT. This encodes CASSPGGPGAGELFF.

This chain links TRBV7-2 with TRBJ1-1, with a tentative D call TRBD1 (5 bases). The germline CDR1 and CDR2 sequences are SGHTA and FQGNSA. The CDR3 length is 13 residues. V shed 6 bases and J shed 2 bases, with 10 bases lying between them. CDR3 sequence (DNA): TGTGCCAGCAGTCTACAGGCTAACACTGAAGCTTTCTTT. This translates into CASSLQANTEAFF.

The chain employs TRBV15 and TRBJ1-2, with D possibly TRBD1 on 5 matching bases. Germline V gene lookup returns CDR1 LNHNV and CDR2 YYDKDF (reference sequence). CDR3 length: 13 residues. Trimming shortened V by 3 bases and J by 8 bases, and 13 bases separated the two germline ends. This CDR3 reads CATSRPGRAGYTF. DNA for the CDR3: TGTGCCACCAGCAGGCCGGGGCGGGCGGGCTACACCTTC.

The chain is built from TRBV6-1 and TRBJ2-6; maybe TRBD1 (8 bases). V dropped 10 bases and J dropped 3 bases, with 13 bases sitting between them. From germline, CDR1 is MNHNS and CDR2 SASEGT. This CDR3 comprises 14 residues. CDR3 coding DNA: TGTGCCACCTACAGGGGGGGTGGGGCCAACGTCCTGACTTTC. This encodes CATYRGGGANVLTF.

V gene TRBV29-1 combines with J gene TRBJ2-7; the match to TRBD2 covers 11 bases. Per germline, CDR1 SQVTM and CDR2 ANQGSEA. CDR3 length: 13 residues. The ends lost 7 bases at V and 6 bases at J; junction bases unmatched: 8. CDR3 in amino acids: CSGLAGGRGEQYF. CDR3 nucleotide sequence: TGCAGCGGGTTAGCGGGGGGGCGCGGCGAGCAGTACTTC.

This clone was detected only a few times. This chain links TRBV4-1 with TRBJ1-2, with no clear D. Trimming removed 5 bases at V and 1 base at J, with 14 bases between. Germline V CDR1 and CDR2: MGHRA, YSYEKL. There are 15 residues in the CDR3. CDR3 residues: CASSGFLGINYGYTF. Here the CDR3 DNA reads TGCGCCAGCAGCGGTTTTCTGGGTATTAACTATGGCTACACCTTC.

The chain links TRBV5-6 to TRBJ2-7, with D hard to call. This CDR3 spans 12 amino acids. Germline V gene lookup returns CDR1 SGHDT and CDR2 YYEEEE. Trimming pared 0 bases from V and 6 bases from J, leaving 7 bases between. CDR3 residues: CASSLASIEQYF. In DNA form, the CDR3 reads TGTGCCAGCAGCTTGGCATCGATCGAGCAGTACTTC.

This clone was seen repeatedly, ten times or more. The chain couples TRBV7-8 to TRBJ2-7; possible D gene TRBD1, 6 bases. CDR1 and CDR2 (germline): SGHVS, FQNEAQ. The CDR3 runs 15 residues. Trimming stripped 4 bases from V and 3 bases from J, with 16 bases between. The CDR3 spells CASSWQDRPNYEQYF. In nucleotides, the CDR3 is TGTGCCAGCAGCTGGCAAGACAGGCCCAACTACGAGCAGTACTTC.

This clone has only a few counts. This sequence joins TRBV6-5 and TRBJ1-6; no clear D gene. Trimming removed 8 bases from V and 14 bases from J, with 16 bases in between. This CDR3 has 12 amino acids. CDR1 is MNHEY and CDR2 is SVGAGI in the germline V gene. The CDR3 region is CASSGDVRTLHF. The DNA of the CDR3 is TGTGCCAGCTCCGGCGACGTCCGCACCCTCCACTTT.

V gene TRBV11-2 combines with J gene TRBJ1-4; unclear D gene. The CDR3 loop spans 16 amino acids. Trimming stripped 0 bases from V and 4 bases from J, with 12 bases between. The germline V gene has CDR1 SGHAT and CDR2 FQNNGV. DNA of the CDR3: TGTGCCAGCAGCTTAGATCTAGGGCGGTTTAATGAAAAACTGTTTTTT. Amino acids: CASSLDLGRFNEKLFF.

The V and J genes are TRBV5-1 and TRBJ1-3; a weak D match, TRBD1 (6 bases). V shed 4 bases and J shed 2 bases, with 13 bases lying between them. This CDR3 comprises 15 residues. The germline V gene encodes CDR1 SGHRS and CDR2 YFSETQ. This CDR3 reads CASSLPQGTGNTIYF. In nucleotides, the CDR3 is TGCGCCAGCAGCCTACCTCAGGGGACTGGAAACACCATATATTTT.

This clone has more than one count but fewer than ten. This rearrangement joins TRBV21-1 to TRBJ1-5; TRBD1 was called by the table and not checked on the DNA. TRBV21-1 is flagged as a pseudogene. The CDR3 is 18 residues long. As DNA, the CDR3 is TGTGCCAGCAGCAAAGTTTTCTGTCGGGACATTGGCAATCAGCCCCAGCATTTT. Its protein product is CASSKVFCRDIGNQPQHF.

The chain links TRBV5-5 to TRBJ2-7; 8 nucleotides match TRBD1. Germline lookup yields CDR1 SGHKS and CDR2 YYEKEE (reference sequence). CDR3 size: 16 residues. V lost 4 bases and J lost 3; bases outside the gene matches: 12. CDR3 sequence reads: CASSPNGAGGLYEQYF. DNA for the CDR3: TGTGCCAGCAGCCCGAATGGTGCAGGGGGCCTCTACGAGCAGTACTTC.

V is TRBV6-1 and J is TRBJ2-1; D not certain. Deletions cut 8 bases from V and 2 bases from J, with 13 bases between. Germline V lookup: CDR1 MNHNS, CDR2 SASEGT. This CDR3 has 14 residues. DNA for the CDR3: TGTGCCAGCTTTAGACACGATACCTACAATGAGCAGTTCTTC. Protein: CASFRHDTYNEQFF.